Below, 3 T cell receptor beta chains from the same sample are listed, as sequenced in a study of T-cell memory formation after mild COVID-19. TCRdb ran MiXCR on the 5' RACE reads and lists one entry per CDR3 protein. This sample carries about 540,000 distinct CDR3 sequences, roughly 20% of them seen once, and the ten largest clones take around 13%. Source material: PBMCs or a T cell subset sorted from them (not recorded which). These receptors were taken from an adult woman who had mild COVID-19 (a few samples of this study predate the infection). Cell type and time point are not known.

This clonotype has just a few counts. This chain uses TRBV30 with TRBJ2-1; D is uncertain. V gave up 2 bases and J gave up 7 bases, with 24 bases separating them. This CDR3 has 17 amino acids. Germline CDR1 GTSNPN, CDR2 SVGIG (reference sequence). CDR3 amino acids: CAWSLLGPLGRVNEQFF. The CDR3 nucleotides are TGTGCCTGGAGTCTCCTAGGGCCCCTCGGTAGGGTAAATGAGCAGTTCTTC.

This clonotype was counted a few times. The chain carries TRBV30 and TRBJ2-3; perhaps TRBD2 as D (5 bases). Germline lookup yields CDR1 GTSNPN and CDR2 SVGIG (reference sequence). V was trimmed by 2 bases and J by 8 bases, leaving 20 bases between them. The CDR3 totals 15 residues. The CDR3: CAWSIGPPGEGTQYF. For the CDR3, the DNA is TGTGCCTGGAGTATAGGACCACCCGGGGAAGGTACGCAGTATTTT.

This chain uses TRBV25-1 with TRBJ2-7, with D perhaps matching TRBD1 (5 bases). Trimming removed 3 bases at V and 2 bases at J, with 14 bases between. The length of the CDR3 is 15 residues. CDR1 is MGHDK, CDR2 SYGVNS, per germline. CDR3 in DNA: TGTGCCAGCAGTGATTCCCTAGGGGCCACCTACGAGCAGTACTTC. Translated, it gives CASSDSLGATYEQYF.